One and the same sample provided the 10 T cell receptor beta chains below, sequenced in a study of response to subunit inactivated influenza vaccine. A single record per CDR3 protein comes from TCRdb applying MiXCR to the RT-PCR reads. In the table there are about 620,000 distinct CDR3 sequences, approximately 12% of which are singletons. The starting material was PBMCs from blood, obtained on the day of vaccination. The receptor set was obtained from a man in his fifties or sixties who received an inactivated influenza vaccine.

This clonotype was observed a few times. The chain recombines TRBV4-2 with TRBJ2-3; 8 nucleotides match TRBD2. Germline V gene data show CDR1 as LGHNA and CDR2 as YNFKEQ. The trim removed 3 bases at V and 2 bases at J, leaving 7 bases unmatched. This CDR3 contains 16 residues. CDR3 nucleotide sequence: TGTGCCAGCAGCCAGGGACCGGGGGGGTACACAGATACGCAGTATTTT. Protein product: CASSQGPGGYTDTQYF.

This clonotype was detected many times. The rearrangement joins TRBV12-3 or TRBV12-4 to TRBJ2-1; the match to TRBD2 covers 13 bases. The length of the CDR3 is 15 residues. V lost 1 base, J lost 9 bases, and 3 bases stayed unmatched. The CDR3 DNA sequence: TGTGCCAGCAGTTTAGGGACTAGCGGGGGAAGTGAGCAGTTCTTC. Its protein product is CASSLGTSGGSEQFF.

V gene TRBV4-2 combines with J gene TRBJ2-3; the D is unclear. The CDR3 totals 14 residues. Trimming took off 9 bases at V and 6 bases at J, with 19 bases between the two ends. Germline CDR1 and CDR2: LGHNA and YNFKEQ. CDR3 in amino acids: CARGPGLLCDTQYF. The CDR3 DNA sequence: TGTGCCAGGGGCCCCGGGCTCCTCTGCGATACGCAGTATTTT.

This clonotype was counted between two and nine times. The chain uses TRBV20-1 and TRBJ2-7; D not resolved. This CDR3 has 13 residues. Trimming shortened V by 0 bases and J by 3 bases, and 9 bases separated the two germline ends. Germline loops: CDR1 DFQATT, CDR2 SNEGSKA (reference sequence). The CDR3, as DNA: TGCAGTGCTAGAGAGCGGCAATACTACGAGCAGTACTTC. Protein product: CSARERQYYEQYF.

This clonotype showed up many times. The chain employs TRBV20-1 and TRBJ2-2, with TRBD2 identical over 10 bases. The CDR3 consists of 16 residues. The V gene end was trimmed by 0 bases and the J gene end by 1 base; junction bases not matched to a gene: 2. Germline V gene lookup returns CDR1 DFQATT and CDR2 SNEGSKA (reference sequence). The chain's CDR3 is CSAREASGGNTGELFF. The DNA for the CDR3 is TGCAGTGCTAGAGAAGCTAGCGGGGGGAACACCGGGGAGCTGTTTTTT.

The rearrangement joins TRBV10-3 to TRBJ2-3; D is perhaps TRBD1 (6 bases). V gave up 4 bases and J gave up 4 bases, with 18 bases separating them. CDR3 length equals 16 residues. Germline V CDR1 and CDR2: ENHRY, SYGVKD. For the CDR3, the DNA is TGTGCCATCAGTGCCCTGGACAGTCATTCCGCAGATACGCAGTATTTT. This codes for CAISALDSHSADTQYF.

The chain links TRBV3-1 to TRBJ2-5; 14 nucleotides line up with TRBD2. Looked up from germline, CDR1 is LGHDT and CDR2 is YNNKEL (reference sequence). The trim removed 1 base at V and 0 bases at J, leaving 7 bases unmatched. The CDR3 extends over 19 amino acids. DNA of the CDR3: TGTGCCAGCAGCCAAGGACTAGCGGGGGGGATCCGGTACCAAGAGACCCAGTACTTC. This encodes CASSQGLAGGIRYQETQYF.

V usage is TRBV12-3 or TRBV12-4 and J usage is TRBJ2-1; 12 nucleotides line up with TRBD2. Unmatched junction bases numbered 6, after V lost 4 bases and J lost 8 bases. This CDR3 comprises 15 residues. CDR3 sequence (DNA): TGTGCCAGCAGTTACGGTCTAGCGGGAGGGGATGAGCAGTTCTTC. Residues: CASSYGLAGGDEQFF.

This clonotype was picked up many times. The chain carries TRBV6-2 or TRBV6-3 and TRBJ2-4; 15 nucleotides match TRBD2. CDR1 is MNHEY, CDR2 SVGEGT, per germline. This CDR3 is 15 amino acids long. The trim removed 6 bases at V and 7 bases at J, leaving 4 bases unmatched. In DNA form, the CDR3 reads TGTGCCAGCAGCCCCGGGACTAGCGGGAGGAACATTCAGTACTTC. This sequence encodes CASSPGTSGRNIQYF.

The chain carries TRBV5-6 and TRBJ1-1, with 7 bases identical to TRBD1. V shed 4 bases, J shed 1 base, and the junction held 7 bases outside the gene matches. The CDR3 sequence is 15 residues long. Germline V CDR1 and CDR2: SGHDT, YYEEEE. CDR3 amino acids: CASSRYWTGNTEAFF. DNA of the CDR3: TGTGCCAGCAGCCGCTATTGGACAGGGAACACTGAAGCTTTCTTT.